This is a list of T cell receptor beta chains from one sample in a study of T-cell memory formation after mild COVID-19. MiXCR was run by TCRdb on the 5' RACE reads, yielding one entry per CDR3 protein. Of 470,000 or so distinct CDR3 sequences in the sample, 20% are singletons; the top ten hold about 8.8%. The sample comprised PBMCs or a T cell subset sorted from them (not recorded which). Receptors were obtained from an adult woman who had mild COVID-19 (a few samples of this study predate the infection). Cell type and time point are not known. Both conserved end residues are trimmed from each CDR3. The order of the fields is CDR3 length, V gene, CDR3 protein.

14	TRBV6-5	ASSPAGRGRDQPQH
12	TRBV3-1	ASSHSTGPPGYT
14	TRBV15	ATSRGSSASQETQY
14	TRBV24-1	ATSGEGKGGNQPQH
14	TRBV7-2	ASSLRPSAGTDTQY
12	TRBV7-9	ASSPTGGKETQY
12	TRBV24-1	ATSVRGQINEQF
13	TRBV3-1	ASSQVPVGATEAF
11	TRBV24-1	ATSVGGNTEAF
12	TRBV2	ASGRHHGNQPQH
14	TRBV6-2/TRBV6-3	ASSHPGQGFNTEAF
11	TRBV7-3	ASSSRQGRPLH
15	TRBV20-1	SARALNRALGRSEQY
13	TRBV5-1	ASRLTGPAQETQY
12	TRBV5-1	ASSLSSGSSPLH
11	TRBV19	ASTYTGSYGYT
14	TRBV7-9	ASSLIVWGGRETQY
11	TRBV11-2	ASSHGSTYEQY
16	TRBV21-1	ASSRRGDRGRMNTEAF
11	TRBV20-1	SAGQGKNTEAF
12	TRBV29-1	SVEFQRSTDTQY
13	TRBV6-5	ASSNLGQGSYEQY
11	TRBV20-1	SARNPTGMVAF
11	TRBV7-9	ASSPTGAYEQY
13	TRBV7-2	ASSFRTSGRDTQY
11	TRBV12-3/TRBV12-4	ASGLTGNQPQH
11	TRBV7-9	ASSLTRGTEAF
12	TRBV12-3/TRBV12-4	ASSWRAGSYGYT
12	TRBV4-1	ASSQVPVSNEQY
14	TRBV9	ASSATGLHLNTEAF
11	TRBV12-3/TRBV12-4	ASSSQGNGELF
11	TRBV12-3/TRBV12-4	ASSFEEGDEQF
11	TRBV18	ASSTGGWTEAF
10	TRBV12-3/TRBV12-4	ASSKGTYEQY
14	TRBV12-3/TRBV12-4	ASSLWGQSSYNEQF
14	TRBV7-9	ASSPFKTSGQETQY
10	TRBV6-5	ASSPGGRGYT
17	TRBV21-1	ASSKATPGTGSMNTEAF
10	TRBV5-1	ASSDTHTEAF
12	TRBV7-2	ASSYRGVDSPLH
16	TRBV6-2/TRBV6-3	ASTRQVGSGKTYNEQF
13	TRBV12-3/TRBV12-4	ASSPWTGGTSGYT
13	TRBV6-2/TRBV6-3	ASSRGRDPHNEQF
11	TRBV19	ASRRQDHETQY
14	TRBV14	ASSQEPGISGNTIY
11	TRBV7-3	ASSLRNWGEAF
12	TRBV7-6	ASSLAQGGHGYT
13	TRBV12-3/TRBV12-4	ASSSGAGMDTEAF
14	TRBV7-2	ASSTTGAYSGNTIY
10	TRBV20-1	SAEGQSYGYT
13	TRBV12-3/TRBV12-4	ASSPMGRVGNEQF
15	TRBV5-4	ASSLDGVSGYIGEQF
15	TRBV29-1	SVEGLDRGGMNTEAF
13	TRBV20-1	SARGRGDSGNTIY
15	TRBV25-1	ASSEFIRGPSGNTIY